These 26 T cell receptor beta chains came from one sample sequenced in a study of blood T cell repertoires in COVID-19. Data came from immunoSEQ multiplex PCR; TCRdb stores just in-frame clones and leaves some out. Of under 300,000 clones listed, 65% to 85% are singletons. Sample: peripheral blood. These receptors all come from a middle-aged woman with active or convalescent COVID-19.

The J gene is TRBJ1-2, the V gene TRBV12-3 or TRBV12-4; maybe TRBD1 (5 bases). The CDR3 contains 12 residues. V was pared by 6 bases and J by 8 bases, with 13 bases between. In DNA form, the CDR3 reads TGTGCCAGCAGCCAAGGACACGGCGGCTACACCTTC. Translating it yields CASSQGHGGYTF.

The rearrangement links TRBV2 to TRBJ2-7, with TRBD1 as a possible D gene (5 bases). V was cut by 4 bases and J by 5 bases, with 15 bases left in between. CDR1 is SNHLY and CDR2 is FYNNEI in the germline V gene. CDR3 length equals 14 residues. CDR3: CASSVGLGADEQYF. In DNA form, the CDR3 reads TGTGCCAGCAGTGTCGGTTTAGGGGCGGACGAGCAGTACTTC.

This chain links TRBV10-1 with TRBJ2-3; tentatively, D is TRBD2 (6 bases). The V gene's germline CDR1 is WNHNN and CDR2 SYGVQD (reference sequence). This CDR3 contains 12 residues. Deletions cut 5 bases from V and 4 bases from J, with 7 bases between. The CDR3 region has the DNA TGCGCCAGCAGTAGCGGGTCAGATACGCAGTATTTT. It yields the protein CASSSGSDTQYF.

This clone was seen a single time. The J gene is TRBJ1-6, the V gene TRBV30, with D uncertain. Germline V gene lookup returns CDR1 GTSNPN and CDR2 SVGIG (reference sequence). This CDR3 has 13 residues. Trimming cost V 2 bases and J 10 bases, with 12 bases left between them. This CDR3 reads CAWSPSTSSPLHF. CDR3 coding DNA: TGTGCCTGGAGTCCCTCTACGAGCTCACCCCTCCACTTT.

The V and J genes are TRBV5-1 and TRBJ2-1; D ambiguous. The V end lost 1 base, the J end lost 7 bases, and 15 bases lay between the germline ends. The CDR3 has 15 amino acids. Per germline, CDR1 SGHRS and CDR2 YFSETQ. DNA for the CDR3: TGCGCCAGCAGCTTGAACAGTCTTCGAACAAATGAGCAGTTCTTC. It encodes CASSLNSLRTNEQFF.

This clone came up once. The V gene is TRBV6-5, the J gene TRBJ2-2; possibly TRBD2 for D (7 bases). The length of the CDR3 is 15 residues. CDR1 and CDR2 from the germline V gene are MNHEY and SVGAGI. The germline V and J ends were trimmed by 5 bases and 4 bases, with 14 bases remaining between them. This chain's CDR3 is CASSTRGGSTGELFF. The CDR3 DNA follows: TGTGCCAGCAGTACCCGCGGGGGCTCCACCGGGGAGCTGTTTTTT.

V usage is TRBV10-1 and J usage is TRBJ1-2, with 11 bases matching TRBD1. The J segment lost 6 bases and the V segment lost 4 bases, leaving 1 base of the junction unmatched. Germline values: CDR1 WNHNN, CDR2 SYGVQD (reference sequence). CDR3 length equals 13 residues. This CDR3 reads CASSGDRGDGYTF. Written as DNA, the CDR3 is TGCGCCAGCAGTGGGGACAGGGGGGATGGCTACACCTTC.

The chain couples TRBV29-1 to TRBJ2-1; TRBD1 matches at 8 bases. Germline-derived CDR1 and CDR2 are SQVTM and ANQGSEA. The CDR3 has 13 amino acids. Trimming at V came to 6 bases and at J to 2 bases, leaving 3 bases not matched to a gene. The CDR3 DNA reads as TGCAGCGTGACAGGGGTCACCTACAATGAGCAGTTCTTC. This sequence encodes CSVTGVTYNEQFF.

This clone was detected only once. V and J are TRBV13 and TRBJ2-2, with 7 bases aligning to TRBD2. The germline V gene encodes CDR1 PRHDT and CDR2 FYEKMQ (reference sequence). The V segment lost 1 base and the J segment 2 bases; nucleotides outside the gene matches: 10. The CDR3 sequence is 18 residues long. The CDR3 sequence is CASSLDARGRINTGELFF. The CDR3 nucleotides are TGTGCCAGCAGCTTAGATGCGCGGGGGAGAATAAACACCGGGGAGCTGTTTTTT.

The rearrangement uses TRBV28 and TRBJ1-1, with D perhaps TRBD1 (5 bases). The V and J ends lost 5 bases and 1 base respectively, with 26 bases between them. From germline, CDR1 is MDHEN and CDR2 SYDVKM. There are 19 residues in the CDR3. CDR3 sequence: CASSPWGRVKRGRNTEAFF. DNA of the CDR3: TGTGCCAGCAGTCCCTGGGGCAGGGTGAAAAGGGGCCGGAACACTGAAGCTTTCTTT.

The rearrangement joins TRBV19 to TRBJ2-2; possibly TRBD1 for D (6 bases). Trimming removed 4 bases from V and 0 bases from J, with 9 bases in between. The length of the CDR3 is 15 residues. CDR1 and CDR2 from the germline V gene are LNHDA and SQIVND (reference sequence). Here the CDR3 DNA reads TGTGCCAGTAGTAAGGGACAAGCGAACACCGGGGAGCTGTTTTTT. Translation: CASSKGQANTGELFF.

In this sample, this clone turned up a few times. J is TRBJ1-2 and V is TRBV27; D ambiguous. Looked up from germline, CDR1 is MNHEY and CDR2 is SMNVEV (reference sequence). This CDR3 has 15 amino acids. V gave up 0 bases and J gave up 0 bases, with 8 bases separating them. CDR3 protein: CASSLSPKTNYGYTF. CDR3 DNA: TGTGCCAGCAGTTTATCGCCTAAAACTAACTATGGCTACACCTTC.

V and J are TRBV6-5 and TRBJ2-2; D remains unclear. The CDR3 covers 13 residues. Germline V CDR1 and CDR2: MNHEY, SVGAGI. V was clipped by 6 bases and J by 8 bases, with 13 bases between them. CDR3 sequence: CASRAPIIGELFF. Here the CDR3 DNA reads TGTGCCAGCAGAGCCCCCATTATAGGGGAGCTGTTTTTT.

This clone was observed many times. The V gene is TRBV27, the J gene TRBJ1-1, with a possible D match to TRBD1 (6 bases). Germline V lookup: CDR1 MNHEY, CDR2 SMNVEV (reference sequence). The CDR3 loop spans 13 amino acids. The V gene lost 0 bases and the J gene lost 9 bases, with 11 bases spanning the gap. This chain's CDR3 is CASSLSQGPKAFF. In DNA form, the CDR3 reads TGTGCCAGCAGTTTATCGCAGGGGCCCAAAGCTTTCTTT.

The CDR3 DNA sequence: TGCGCCAGCAGCCAAGACCCCCCCGGGACAACGAGCTATGGCTACACCTTC. The encoded protein is CASSQDPPGTTSYGYTF. J is TRBJ1-2 and V is TRBV4-1; a possible D gene is TRBD1 (6 bases). Germline lookup yields CDR1 MGHRA and CDR2 YSYEKL. V was trimmed by 0 bases and J by 4 bases, leaving 18 bases between them. The CDR3 is made up of 17 amino acids.

V gene TRBV7-2 combines with J gene TRBJ1-1; 7 bases fit TRBD1. V gave up 2 bases and J gave up 4 bases; unmatched junction bases: 1. The CDR3 loop spans 13 amino acids. From germline, CDR1 is SGHTA and CDR2 FQGNSA. CDR3 in DNA: TGTGCCAGCAGCTTAAACAGGGGCACTGAAGCTTTCTTT. Encoded protein: CASSLNRGTEAFF.

This clone was observed many times. The chain recombines TRBV2 with TRBJ1-5; D not resolved. From germline, CDR1 is SNHLY and CDR2 FYNNEI. CDR3 length: 15 amino acids. The V end lost 2 bases, the J end lost 1 base, and 9 bases lay between the germline ends. The CDR3 protein is CASSEMGGSNQPQHF. The CDR3 DNA sequence: TGTGCCAGCAGTGAAATGGGAGGGAGCAATCAGCCCCAGCATTTT.

Turning to this clone: Other DNA sequences of this sample code for an identical CDR3. The chain has TRBV2 and TRBJ1-1, with D perhaps TRBD1 (6 bases). This CDR3 contains 14 residues. Germline CDR1 and CDR2: SNHLY and FYNNEI. V gave up 4 bases and J gave up 3 bases, with 12 bases separating them. CDR3 in amino acids: CASSARRGDTEAFF. Here the CDR3 DNA reads TGTGCCAGCAGTGCTCGCAGGGGAGACACTGAAGCTTTCTTT. The full variable domain, with the rest looked up from reference TRBV2 and TRBJ1-1, is EPEVTQTPSHQVTQMGQEVILRCVPISNHLYFYWYRQILGQKVEFLVSFYNNEISEKSEIFDDQFSVERPDGSNFTLKIRSTKLEDSAMYFCASSARRGDTEAFFGQGTRLTVV.

This clone showed up just once. V is TRBV5-3 and J is TRBJ1-2; D may be TRBD1 (6 bases). TRBV5-3 is an ORF; its function is uncertain. V was pared by 7 bases and J by 6 bases, with 19 bases between. The CDR3 is 14 residues long. The CDR3 region is CARQPAGAPDGYTF. Written as DNA, the CDR3 is TGTGCCAGACAGCCTGCAGGGGCCCCGGATGGCTACACCTTC.

The chain employs TRBV7-9 and TRBJ2-1, with D tentatively TRBD1 (6 bases). The V end was cut by 3 bases, the J end by 10 bases, with 7 bases between. CDR1 is SEHNR and CDR2 is FQNEAQ in the germline V gene (reference sequence). There are 11 residues in the CDR3. CDR3 sequence (DNA): TGTGCCAGCAGCTTCGGGACAGAGCAGTTCTTC. It is translated as CASSFGTEQFF.

The chain carries TRBV12-3 or TRBV12-4 and TRBJ1-3, with D maybe TRBD1 (6 bases). Between the trimmed V and J ends, which lost 5 bases and 8 bases, there was a span of 13 bases. This CDR3 contains 13 residues. This chain's CDR3 is CASSPGVVDTIYF. DNA for the CDR3: TGTGCCAGCAGTCCAGGGGTGGTGGACACCATATATTTT.

The rearrangement links TRBV9 to TRBJ2-3, with a possible D match to TRBD1 (7 bases). Trimming took 2 bases from V and 0 from J, leaving 10 bases between them. The CDR3 extends over 15 amino acids. The germline CDR1 and CDR2 sequences are SGDLS and YYNGEE. The CDR3 is CASSVTGTSTDTQYF. The CDR3 DNA follows: TGTGCCAGCAGCGTGACAGGGACTAGCACAGATACGCAGTATTTT.

The chain is built from TRBV28 and TRBJ2-3; D is unresolved. V was cut by 6 bases and J by 2 bases, with 3 bases left in between. The germline gives CDR1 MDHEN, CDR2 SYDVKM. CDR3 length: 11 amino acids. The DNA of the CDR3 is TGTGCCAGCAGGTACACAGATACGCAGTATTTT. Protein sequence: CASRYTDTQYF. The variable domain in full, completed from reference TRBV28 and TRBJ2-3, reads DVKVTQSSRYLVKRTGEKVFLECVQDMDHENMFWYRQDPGLGLRLIYFSYDVKMKEKGDIPEGYSVSREKKERFSLILESASTNQTSMYLCASRYTDTQYFGPGTRLTVL.

The chain has TRBV19 and TRBJ2-1, with D maybe TRBD2 (6 bases). V was pared by 5 bases and J by 5 bases, with 7 bases between. The germline gives CDR1 LNHDA, CDR2 SQIVND (reference sequence). The CDR3 consists of 12 residues. The CDR3 bases are TGTGCCAGTAGTCGGGGGAACAATGAGCAGTTCTTC. Translated, it gives CASSRGNNEQFF.

The CDR3 spells CASTGQGGTDTQYF. The CDR3 DNA reads as TGTGCCAGTACAGGGCAAGGGGGCACAGATACGCAGTATTTT. This rearrangement joins TRBV2 to TRBJ2-3, with D possibly TRBD1 on 6 matching bases. The ends were cut back, 9 bases at V and 1 base at J, with 14 bases in the middle. The germline V gene has CDR1 SNHLY and CDR2 FYNNEI. The CDR3 covers 14 residues. Together with reference TRBV2 and TRBJ2-3, the CDR3 gives the full variable domain: EPEVTQTPSHQVTQMGQEVILRCVPISNHLYFYWYRQILGQKVEFLVSFYNNEISEKSEIFDDQFSVERPDGSNFTLKIRSTKLEDSAMYFCASTGQGGTDTQYFGPGTRLTVL.

The chain combines TRBV28 with TRBJ1-5; 9 bases fit TRBD1. V lost 6 bases, J lost 1 base, and 4 bases stayed unmatched. The germline V gene encodes CDR1 MDHEN and CDR2 SYDVKM. The length of the CDR3 is 15 residues. CDR3 amino acids: CASRAGTGSNQPQHF. In DNA, the CDR3 is TGTGCCAGCAGAGCCGGGACAGGGAGCAATCAGCCCCAGCATTTT.